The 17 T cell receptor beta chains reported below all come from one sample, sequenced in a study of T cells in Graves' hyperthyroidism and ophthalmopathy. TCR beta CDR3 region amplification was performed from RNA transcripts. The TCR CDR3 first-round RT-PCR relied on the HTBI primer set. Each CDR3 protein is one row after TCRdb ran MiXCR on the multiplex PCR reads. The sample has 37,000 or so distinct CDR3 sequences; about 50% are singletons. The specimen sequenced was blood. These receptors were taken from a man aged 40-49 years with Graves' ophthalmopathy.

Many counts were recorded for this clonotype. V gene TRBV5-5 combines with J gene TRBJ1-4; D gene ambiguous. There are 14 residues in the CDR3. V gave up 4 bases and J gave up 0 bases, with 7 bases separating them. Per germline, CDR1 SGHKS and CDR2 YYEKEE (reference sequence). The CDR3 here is CASSPDTTNEKLFF. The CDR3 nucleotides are TGTGCCAGCAGCCCTGATACAACTAATGAAAAACTGTTTTTT.

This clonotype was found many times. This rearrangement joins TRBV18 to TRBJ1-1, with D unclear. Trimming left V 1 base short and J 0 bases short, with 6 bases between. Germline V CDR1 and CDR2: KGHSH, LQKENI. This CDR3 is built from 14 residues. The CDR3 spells CASSPLQLNTEAFF. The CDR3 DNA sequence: TGTGCCAGCTCACCACTACAGCTGAACACTGAAGCTTTCTTT.

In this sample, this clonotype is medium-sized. The CDR3 here is CAISESWGGDEQYF. The CDR3 nucleotides read TGTGCCATCAGTGAGTCCTGGGGGGGGGATGAGCAGTACTTC. J is TRBJ2-7 and V is TRBV10-3, with 7 nucleotides matching TRBD2. The germline CDR1 and CDR2 sequences are ENHRY and SYGVKD. Trimming took 0 bases from V and 7 from J; bases not matched to a gene: 6. This CDR3 comprises 14 residues.

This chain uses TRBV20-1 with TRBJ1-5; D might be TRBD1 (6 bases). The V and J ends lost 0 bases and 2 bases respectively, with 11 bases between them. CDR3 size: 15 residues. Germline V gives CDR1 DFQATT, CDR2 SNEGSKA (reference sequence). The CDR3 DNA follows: TGCAGTGCTAGAGACAGGGGCGGAGGCAATCAGCCCCAGCATTTT. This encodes CSARDRGGGNQPQHF.

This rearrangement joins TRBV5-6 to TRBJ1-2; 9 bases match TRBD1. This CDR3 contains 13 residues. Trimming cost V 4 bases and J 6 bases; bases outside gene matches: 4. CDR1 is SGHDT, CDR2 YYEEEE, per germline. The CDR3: CASSLRQGDGYTF. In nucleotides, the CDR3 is TGTGCCAGCAGCCTTCGACAGGGGGATGGCTACACCTTC.

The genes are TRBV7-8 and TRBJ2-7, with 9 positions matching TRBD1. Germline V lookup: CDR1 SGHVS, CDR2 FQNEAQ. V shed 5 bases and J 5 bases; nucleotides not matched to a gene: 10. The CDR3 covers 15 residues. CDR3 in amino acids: CASSPYRDRVDEQYF. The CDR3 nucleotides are TGTGCCAGCAGCCCCTACCGGGACAGGGTCGACGAGCAGTACTTC. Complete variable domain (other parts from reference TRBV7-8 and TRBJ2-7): GAGVSQSPRYKVAKRGQDVALRCDPISGHVSLFWYQQALGQGPEFLTYFQNEAQLDKSGLPSDRFFAERPEGSVSTLKIQRTQQEDSAVYLCASSPYRDRVDEQYFGPGTRLTVT.

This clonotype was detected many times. CDR3 bases: TGTGCCAGCAGCGTAGGGACTAGCGGGAGTAGTGAGCAGTTCTTC. Protein sequence: CASSVGTSGSSEQFF. This chain uses TRBV9 with TRBJ2-1; 13 nucleotides agree with TRBD2. Unmatched junction bases numbered 3, after V lost 0 bases and J lost 9 bases. This CDR3 comprises 15 residues. The germline V gene has CDR1 SGDLS and CDR2 YYNGEE.

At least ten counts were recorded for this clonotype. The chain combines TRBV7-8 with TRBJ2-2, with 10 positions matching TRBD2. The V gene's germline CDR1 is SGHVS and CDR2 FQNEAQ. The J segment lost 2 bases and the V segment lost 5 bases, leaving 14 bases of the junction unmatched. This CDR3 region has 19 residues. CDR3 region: CASSPGATTSGVNTGELFF. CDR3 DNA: TGTGCCAGCAGCCCCGGGGCAACTACTAGCGGGGTAAACACCGGGGAGCTGTTTTTT.

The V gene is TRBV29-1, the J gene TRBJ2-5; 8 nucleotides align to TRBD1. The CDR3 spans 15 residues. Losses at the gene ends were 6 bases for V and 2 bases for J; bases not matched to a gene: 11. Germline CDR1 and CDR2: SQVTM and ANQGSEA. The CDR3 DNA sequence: TGCAGCGTGGGGACAGGTGGGGGCATTCAAGAGACCCAGTACTTC. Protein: CSVGTGGGIQETQYF.

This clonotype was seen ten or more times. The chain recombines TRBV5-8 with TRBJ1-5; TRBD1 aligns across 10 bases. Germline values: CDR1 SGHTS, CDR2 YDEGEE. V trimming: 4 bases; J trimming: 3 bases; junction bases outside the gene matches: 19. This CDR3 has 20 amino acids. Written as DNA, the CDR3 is TGTGCCAGCAGCATCGGACCCAAGTCAAGGACAGGGGGTTCCAATCAGCCCCAGCATTTT. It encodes CASSIGPKSRTGGSNQPQHF. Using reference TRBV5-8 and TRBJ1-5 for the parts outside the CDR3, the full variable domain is EAGVTQSPTHLIKTRGQQATLRCSPISGHTSVYWYQQALGLGLQFLLWYDEGEERNRGNFPPRFSGRQFPNYSSELNVNALELEDSALYLCASSIGPKSRTGGSNQPQHFGDGTRLSIL.

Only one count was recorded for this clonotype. The CDR3 reads CASSSWGMGNQPQHF. CDR3 sequence (DNA): TGTGCCAGTAGTAGTTGGGGCATGGGCAATCAGCCCCAGCATTTT. The V and J genes are TRBV19 and TRBJ1-5; possible D gene TRBD1, 5 bases. The CDR3 contains 15 residues. V was shortened by 4 bases and J by 2 bases, with 12 bases between the two germline ends. Per the germline V gene, CDR1 is LNHDA and CDR2 is SQIVND (reference sequence).

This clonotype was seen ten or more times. The CDR3 reads CSVERGGNTEAFF. CDR3 in DNA: TGCAGCGTTGAAAGGGGCGGGAACACTGAAGCTTTCTTT. The V call is TRBV29-1, the J call TRBJ1-1, with D tentatively TRBD1 (5 bases). Germline loops: CDR1 SQVTM, CDR2 ANQGSEA. The CDR3 spans 13 residues. V was clipped by 2 bases and J by 1 base, with 8 bases between them.

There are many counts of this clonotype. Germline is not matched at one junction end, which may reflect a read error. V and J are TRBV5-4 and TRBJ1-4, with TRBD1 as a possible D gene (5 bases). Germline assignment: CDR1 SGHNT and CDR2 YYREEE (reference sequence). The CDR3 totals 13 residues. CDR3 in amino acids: CASRDGTNEELFF. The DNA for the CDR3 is TGTGCCAGCCGGGACGGGACTAATGAAGAACTGTTTTTT.

In DNA form, the CDR3 reads TGCAGTGCTCGGCTGCAGGGGTCGTACGGCGGCTACACCTTC. It encodes CSARLQGSYGGYTF. The rearrangement uses TRBV20-1 and TRBJ1-2, with D tentatively TRBD1 (6 bases). This CDR3 contains 14 residues. V was trimmed by 5 bases and J by 8 bases, leaving 21 bases between them. Germline loops: CDR1 DFQATT, CDR2 SNEGSKA (reference sequence).

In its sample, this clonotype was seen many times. CDR3 sequence (DNA): TGTGCCAGCAGCGCCATTGACCACAGGGACGATGAGCAGTTCTTC. Its protein product is CASSAIDHRDDEQFF. This chain links TRBV9 with TRBJ2-1, with D possibly being TRBD1 (6 bases). Per germline, CDR1 SGDLS and CDR2 YYNGEE. V gave up 3 bases and J gave up 8 bases, with 18 bases separating them. CDR3 length equals 15 residues.

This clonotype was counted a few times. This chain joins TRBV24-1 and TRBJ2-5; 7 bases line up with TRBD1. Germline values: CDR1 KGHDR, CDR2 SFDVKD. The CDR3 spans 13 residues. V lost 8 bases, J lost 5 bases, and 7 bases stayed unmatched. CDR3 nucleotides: TGTGCCACCAAAGGGGGCCAGTGGGAGACCCAGTACTTC. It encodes CATKGGQWETQYF.

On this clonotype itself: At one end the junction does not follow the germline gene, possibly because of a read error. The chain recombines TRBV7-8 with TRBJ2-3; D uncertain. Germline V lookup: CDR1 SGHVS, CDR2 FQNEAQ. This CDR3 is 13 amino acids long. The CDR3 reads CTSSSGSYNEQYF. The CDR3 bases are TGTACCAGCTCCTCCGGTTCCTACAATGAGCAGTATTTT.